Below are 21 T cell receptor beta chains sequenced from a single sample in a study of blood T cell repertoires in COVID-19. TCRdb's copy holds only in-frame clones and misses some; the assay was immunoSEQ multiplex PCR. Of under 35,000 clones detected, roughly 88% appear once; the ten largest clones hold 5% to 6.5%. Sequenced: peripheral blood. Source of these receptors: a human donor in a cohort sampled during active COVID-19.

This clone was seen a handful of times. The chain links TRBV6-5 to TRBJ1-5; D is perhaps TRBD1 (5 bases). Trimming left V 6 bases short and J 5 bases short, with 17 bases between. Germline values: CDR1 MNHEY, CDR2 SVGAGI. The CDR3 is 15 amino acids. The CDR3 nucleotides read TGTGCCAGCAGAGTCAGTCCTAGGGGTGATCAGCCCCAGCATTTT. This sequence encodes CASRVSPRGDQPQHF.

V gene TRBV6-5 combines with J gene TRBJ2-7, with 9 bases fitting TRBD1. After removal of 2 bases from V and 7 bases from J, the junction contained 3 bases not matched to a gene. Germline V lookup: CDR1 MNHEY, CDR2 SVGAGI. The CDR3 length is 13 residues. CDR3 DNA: TGTGCCAGCAGTTACCGGACAGGGGAGGAGCAGTACTTC. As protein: CASSYRTGEEQYF.

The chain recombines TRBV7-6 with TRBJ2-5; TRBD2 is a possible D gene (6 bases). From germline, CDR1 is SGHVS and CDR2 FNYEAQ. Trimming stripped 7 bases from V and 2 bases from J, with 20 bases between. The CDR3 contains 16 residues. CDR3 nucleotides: TGTGCCAGCACTTTAACGGGGGAAGGGATGCAAGAGACCCAGTACTTC. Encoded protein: CASTLTGEGMQETQYF.

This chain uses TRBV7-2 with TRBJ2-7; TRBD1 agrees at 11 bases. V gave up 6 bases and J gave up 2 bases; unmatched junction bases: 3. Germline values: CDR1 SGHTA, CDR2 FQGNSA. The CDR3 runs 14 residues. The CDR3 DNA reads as TGTGCCAGCAGGGTGGGACAGGGGGCCTACGAGCAGTACTTC. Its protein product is CASRVGQGAYEQYF.

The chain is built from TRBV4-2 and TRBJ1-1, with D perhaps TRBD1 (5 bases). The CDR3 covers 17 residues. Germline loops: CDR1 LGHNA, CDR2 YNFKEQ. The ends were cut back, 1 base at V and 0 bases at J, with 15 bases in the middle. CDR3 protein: CASSQGGEGMLNTEAFF. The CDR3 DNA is TGTGCCAGCAGCCAAGGGGGGGAGGGGATGTTGAACACTGAAGCTTTCTTT.

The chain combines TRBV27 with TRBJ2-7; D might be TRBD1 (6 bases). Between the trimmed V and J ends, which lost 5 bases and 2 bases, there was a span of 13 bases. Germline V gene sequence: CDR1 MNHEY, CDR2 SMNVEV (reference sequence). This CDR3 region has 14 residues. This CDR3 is CASSLRDTTYEQYF. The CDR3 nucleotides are TGTGCCAGCAGTCTTAGGGACACCACCTACGAGCAGTACTTC.

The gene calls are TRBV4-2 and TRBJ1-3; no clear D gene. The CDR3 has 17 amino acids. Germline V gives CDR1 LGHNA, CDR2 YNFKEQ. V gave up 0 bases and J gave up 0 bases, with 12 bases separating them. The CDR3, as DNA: TGTGCCAGCAGCCAAGAGGCTTTGGTTGGCTCTGGAAACACCATATATTTT. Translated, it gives CASSQEALVGSGNTIYF.

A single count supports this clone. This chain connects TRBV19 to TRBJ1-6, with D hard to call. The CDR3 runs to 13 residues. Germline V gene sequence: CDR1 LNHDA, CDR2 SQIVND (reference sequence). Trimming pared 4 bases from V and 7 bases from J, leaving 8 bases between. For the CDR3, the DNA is TGTGCCAGTAGTACCACAGAAAATTCACCCCTCCACTTT. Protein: CASSTTENSPLHF.

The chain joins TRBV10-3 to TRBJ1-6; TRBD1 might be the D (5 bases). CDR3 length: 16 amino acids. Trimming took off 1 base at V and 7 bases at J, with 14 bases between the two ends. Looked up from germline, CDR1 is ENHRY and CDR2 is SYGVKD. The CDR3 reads CAISEYVQGKNSPLHF. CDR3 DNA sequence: TGTGCCATCAGTGAGTACGTGCAGGGTAAAAATTCACCCCTCCACTTT.

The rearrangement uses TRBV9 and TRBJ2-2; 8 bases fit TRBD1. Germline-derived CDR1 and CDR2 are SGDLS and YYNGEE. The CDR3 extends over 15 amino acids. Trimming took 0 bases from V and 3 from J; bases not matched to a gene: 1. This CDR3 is CASSVDRGDTGELFF. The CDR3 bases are TGTGCCAGCAGCGTAGACAGGGGGGACACCGGGGAGCTGTTTTTT.

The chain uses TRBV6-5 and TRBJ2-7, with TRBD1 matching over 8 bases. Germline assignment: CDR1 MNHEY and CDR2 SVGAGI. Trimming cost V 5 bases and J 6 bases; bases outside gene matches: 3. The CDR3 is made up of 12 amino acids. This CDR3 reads CASSTGGTEQYF. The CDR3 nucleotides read TGTGCCAGCAGTACAGGGGGGACCGAGCAGTACTTC.

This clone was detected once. In DNA form, the CDR3 reads TGTGCCAGCAGTTTACGGGGGTACGGCACCGGGGAGCTGTTTTTT. Protein product: CASSLRGYGTGELFF. V and J are TRBV27 and TRBJ2-2; D perhaps matches TRBD2 (6 bases). This CDR3 has 15 residues. Germline V lookup: CDR1 MNHEY, CDR2 SMNVEV (reference sequence). V lost 2 bases, J lost 4 bases, and 11 bases lay in between.

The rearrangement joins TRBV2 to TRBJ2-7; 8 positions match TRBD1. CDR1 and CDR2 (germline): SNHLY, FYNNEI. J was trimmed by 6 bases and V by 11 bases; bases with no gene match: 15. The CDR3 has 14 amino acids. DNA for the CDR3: TGTGCCTCTCACCGACAGGGGATAATGGGCGAGCAGTACTTC. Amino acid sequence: CASHRQGIMGEQYF.

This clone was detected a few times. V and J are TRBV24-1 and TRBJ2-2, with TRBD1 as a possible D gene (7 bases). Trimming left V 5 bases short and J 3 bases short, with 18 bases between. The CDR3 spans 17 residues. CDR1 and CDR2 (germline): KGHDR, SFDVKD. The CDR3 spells CATSAPGGGAYTGELFF. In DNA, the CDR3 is TGTGCCACCAGTGCCCCAGGAGGGGGCGCGTACACCGGGGAGCTGTTTTTT.

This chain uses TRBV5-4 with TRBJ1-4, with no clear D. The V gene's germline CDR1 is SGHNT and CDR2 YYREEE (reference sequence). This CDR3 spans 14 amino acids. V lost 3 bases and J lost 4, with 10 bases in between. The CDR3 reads CASSWGVHNEKLFF. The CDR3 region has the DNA TGTGCCAGCAGCTGGGGAGTCCATAATGAAAAACTGTTTTTT.

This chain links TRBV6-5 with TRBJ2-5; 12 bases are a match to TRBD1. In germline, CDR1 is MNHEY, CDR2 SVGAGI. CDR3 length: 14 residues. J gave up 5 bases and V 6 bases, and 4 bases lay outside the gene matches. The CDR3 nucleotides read TGTGCCAGCAGGAGGGACAGGGGGCGGGAGACCCAGTACTTC. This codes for CASRRDRGRETQYF.

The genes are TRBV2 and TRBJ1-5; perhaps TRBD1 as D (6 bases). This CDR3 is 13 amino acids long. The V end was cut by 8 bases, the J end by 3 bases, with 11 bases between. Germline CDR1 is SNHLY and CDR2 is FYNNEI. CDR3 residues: CASSRGANQPQHF. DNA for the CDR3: TGTGCCAGCTCCAGGGGAGCCAATCAGCCCCAGCATTTT.

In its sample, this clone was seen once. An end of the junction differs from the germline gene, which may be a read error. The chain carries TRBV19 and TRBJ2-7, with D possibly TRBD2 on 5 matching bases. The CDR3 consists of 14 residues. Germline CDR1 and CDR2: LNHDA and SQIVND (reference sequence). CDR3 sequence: CASSMWLASNEQYF. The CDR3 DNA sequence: TGTGCCAGTAGTATGTGGCTAGCCTCCAACGAGCAGTACTTC.

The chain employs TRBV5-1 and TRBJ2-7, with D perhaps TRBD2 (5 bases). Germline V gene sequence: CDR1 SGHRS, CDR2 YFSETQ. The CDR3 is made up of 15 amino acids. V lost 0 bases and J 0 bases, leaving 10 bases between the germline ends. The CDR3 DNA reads TGCGCCAGCAGCTTGGATCGGGGTCTCTCCTACGAGCAGTACTTC. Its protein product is CASSLDRGLSYEQYF.

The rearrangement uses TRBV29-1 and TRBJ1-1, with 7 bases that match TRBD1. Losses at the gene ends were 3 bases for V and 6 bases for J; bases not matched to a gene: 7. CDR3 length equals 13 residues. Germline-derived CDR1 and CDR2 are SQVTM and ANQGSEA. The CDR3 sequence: CSVDRGGGSEAFF. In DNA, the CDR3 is TGCAGCGTTGATAGAGGGGGCGGATCTGAAGCTTTCTTT.

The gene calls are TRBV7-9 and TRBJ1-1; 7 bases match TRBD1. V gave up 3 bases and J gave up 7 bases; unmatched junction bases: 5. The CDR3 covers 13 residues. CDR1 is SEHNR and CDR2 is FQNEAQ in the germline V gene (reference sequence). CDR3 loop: CASSFPGTVEAFF. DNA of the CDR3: TGTGCCAGCAGCTTCCCCGGGACAGTTGAAGCTTTCTTT.